The source of this TCR beta chain is a study of Graves' ophthalmopathy and Graves' hyperthyroidism. Researchers took RNA transcripts and amplified TCR beta CDR3 regions from them. RT-PCR was first run with HTBI primers, then multiplex PCR in a second round. Via MiXCR, TCRdb re-called the multiplex PCR reads, giving one row per CDR3 protein. The profile shows 350,000 to 400,000 distinct CDR3 sequences, 15% to 17% of them singletons. This clonotype was seen at least ten times. The target antigen is unknown. The diagnostic workup employed clinical symptoms, serum thyroxine, TRAb, thyroid ultrasound and orbital computed tomography. The germline V gene has CDR1 LNHDA and CDR2 SQIVND (reference sequence). The CDR3 consists of 14 residues. Trimming cost V 1 base and J 4 bases, with 10 bases left between them. Findings and limits, study-wide: The model's prediction of ophthalmopathy progression had roughly 70% sensitivity and roughly 72% specificity.

The rearrangement uses TRBV19 and TRBJ1-2; TRBD1 is a possible D gene (6 bases). The sequencing sample was made of peripheral blood. This TCR came from a woman between 18 and 29 years old with stable Graves' hyperthyroidism. The CDR3 coding sequence is TGTGCCAGTAGTATAGTCGGGGGCGGCTATGGCTACACCTTC. Translated: CASSIVGGGYGYTF.